Sequencing of this T cell receptor beta chain was carried out in a study of blood T cells in healthy people across ages. A second 7 to 11 cycle PCR used barcoded and J-beta primers. TCRdb re-derived calls from the 5' RACE reads in MiXCR, one entry per CDR3 protein. The sample carries roughly 2 million distinct CDR3 sequences, about 50% recorded once. Per germline, CDR1 SEHNR and CDR2 FQNEAQ (reference sequence). The CDR3 runs to 14 residues. V lost 9 bases to trimming and J lost 0 bases, with 15 bases between them. The J gene is TRBJ2-7, the V gene TRBV7-9, with a possible D match to TRBD1 (5 bases). The sequenced material came from blood. The sequence came from a woman aged 40 to 55 in good health. The chain's CDR3 is CASGEGAASYEQYF. Here the CDR3 DNA reads TGTGCCAGTGGGGAAGGGGCAGCCTCCTACGAGCAGTACTTC.